These 30 T cell receptor beta chains were all obtained from the same sample, sequenced in a study of T cells after yellow fever vaccination. TCRdb used MiXCR to reprocess the 5' RACE reads, holding one entry per CDR3 protein. The sample records about 320,000 distinct CDR3 sequences, about 10% being singletons. This specimen was CD4+ T cells sorted from PBMCs, taken 45 days after the yellow fever booster vaccination. The source of these receptors is a young man who received the YFV17D yellow fever vaccine.

This clonotype has just a few counts. J is TRBJ1-2 and V is TRBV7-2, with D tentatively TRBD1 (6 bases). CDR1 and CDR2 from the germline V gene are SGHTA and FQGNSA. The CDR3 has 15 amino acids. The V end lost 4 bases, the J end lost 6 bases, and 18 bases lay between the germline ends. The CDR3 spells CASSSLYGGLNGYTF. The CDR3 DNA is TGTGCCAGCAGCTCCCTCTATGGGGGGCTGAATGGCTACACCTTC. The full variable domain, rest sourced from reference TRBV7-2 and TRBJ1-2, is GAGVSQSPSNKVTEKGKDVELRCDPISGHTALYWYRQSLGQGLEFLIYFQGNSAPDKSGLPSDRFSAERTGGSVSTLTIQRTQQEDSAVYLCASSSLYGGLNGYTFGSGTRLTVV.

This clonotype was detected only a few times. This chain links TRBV29-1 with TRBJ2-6, with D possibly called TRBD1 or TRBD2 (5 bases each). This CDR3 contains 16 residues. Trimming cost V 0 bases and J 0 bases, with 9 bases left between them. Germline V gene sequence: CDR1 SQVTM, CDR2 ANQGSEA. The CDR3 loop reads CSVEDGGSSGANVLTF. The CDR3 nucleotides are TGCAGCGTTGAAGATGGGGGTAGCTCTGGGGCCAACGTCCTGACTTTC.

The sample holds many counts of this clonotype. This chain uses TRBV5-1 with TRBJ2-1; 7 nucleotides align to TRBD2. From germline, CDR1 is SGHRS and CDR2 YFSETQ. The CDR3 length is 15 residues. V was pared by 4 bases and J by 6 bases, with 10 bases of the junction left unmatched. In DNA form, the CDR3 reads TGCGCCAGCAGCCCCCGCAGGGAGGGCCCCAATGAGCAGTTCTTC. Encoded protein: CASSPRREGPNEQFF.

CDR3 sequence: CSVEGQGTDTQYF. The DNA of the CDR3 is TGCAGCGTTGAGGGGCAGGGCACAGATACGCAGTATTTT. The chain couples TRBV29-1 to TRBJ2-3; D possibly corresponds to TRBD1 (5 bases). From germline, CDR1 is SQVTM and CDR2 ANQGSEA. This CDR3 is built from 13 residues. V shed 3 bases and J shed 1 base, with 8 bases lying between them.

The rearrangement uses TRBV13 and TRBJ1-5; D is ambiguous. CDR1 is PRHDT and CDR2 is FYEKMQ in the germline V gene (reference sequence). Trimming left V 4 bases short and J 5 bases short, with 18 bases between. The CDR3 extends over 16 amino acids. Written as DNA, the CDR3 is TGTGCCAGCAGCTCCACCGCGCTCGGGTCTGATCAGCCCCAGCATTTT. It is translated as CASSSTALGSDQPQHF.

The genes are TRBV4-2 and TRBJ2-3; perhaps TRBD2 as D (6 bases). This CDR3 is built from 17 residues. The germline V and J ends were trimmed by 0 bases and 3 bases, with 16 bases remaining between them. The germline CDR1 and CDR2 sequences are LGHNA and YNFKEQ. This chain's CDR3 is CASSQDDSGLNTDTQYF. The CDR3 DNA reads TGTGCCAGCAGCCAAGATGATTCGGGACTGAATACAGATACGCAGTATTTT.

This clonotype occurred many times. The chain is built from TRBV12-3 or TRBV12-4 and TRBJ2-3; no reliable D call. This CDR3 has 13 amino acids. V dropped 8 bases and J dropped 3 bases, with 12 bases sitting between them. The CDR3 region is CASYAGWTDTQYF. The CDR3 nucleotides are TGTGCCAGCTATGCCGGCTGGACAGATACGCAGTATTTT.

This clonotype was observed many times. This CDR3 reads CASSLMRGSTDTQYF. In nucleotides, the CDR3 is TGTGCCAGCAGCTTAATGAGGGGGAGCACAGATACGCAGTATTTT. The chain couples TRBV7-2 to TRBJ2-3, with D perhaps matching TRBD1 (6 bases). The CDR3 spans 15 residues. V lost 2 bases, J lost 0 bases, and 9 bases lay in between. Per the germline V gene, CDR1 is SGHTA and CDR2 is FQGNSA.

The chain joins TRBV12-3 or TRBV12-4 to TRBJ2-3, with D maybe TRBD1 (6 bases). The V end was cut by 5 bases, the J end by 9 bases, with 15 bases between. The CDR3 runs to 13 residues. CDR3 sequence: CASSPQGIGTQYF. The CDR3 DNA reads TGTGCCAGCAGTCCCCAGGGGATAGGGACGCAGTATTTT.

This clonotype occurred a few times. The chain links TRBV10-1 to TRBJ2-3; TRBD2 matches 15 bases. J lost 6 bases, V lost 5 bases, and 6 bases had no gene match. The germline gives CDR1 WNHNN, CDR2 SYGVQD (reference sequence). CDR3 length: 16 amino acids. The CDR3 spells CASSSAGTSGGDTQYF. The CDR3 DNA is TGCGCCAGCAGTTCAGCGGGGACTAGCGGGGGGGATACGCAGTATTTT.

The chain is built from TRBV6-5 and TRBJ1-2; weak D call: TRBD1 (5 bases). Trimming took 2 bases from V and 8 from J, leaving 9 bases between them. The CDR3 is 12 amino acids. Germline CDR1 reads MNHEY; CDR2 reads SVGAGI. Written as DNA, the CDR3 is TGTGCCAGCAGTTACCCAGGGCAGGGCTACACCTTC. Amino acid sequence: CASSYPGQGYTF.

V and J are TRBV20-1 and TRBJ2-5, with D uncertain. Germline V gene data show CDR1 as DFQATT and CDR2 as SNEGSKA (reference sequence). The CDR3 contains 12 residues. V was cut by 1 base and J by 1 base, with 4 bases left in between. The DNA for the CDR3 is TGCAGTGCTAGAGGGGGCCAAGAGACCCAGTACTTC. It translates to CSARGGQETQYF.

This clonotype was observed a few times. The V call is TRBV6-6, the J call TRBJ2-6; a possible D gene is TRBD1 (5 bases). CDR1 is MNHNY and CDR2 is SVGAGI in the germline V gene (reference sequence). With 7 bases removed from V and 3 bases from J, the gap between germline ends came to 13 bases. The CDR3 has 15 residues. CDR3 nucleotides: TGTGCCAGCAAACCCGGACAAGGTGGGGCCAACGTCCTGACTTTC. Protein sequence: CASKPGQGGANVLTF.

The sample holds a few counts of this clonotype. V usage is TRBV7-2 and J usage is TRBJ2-5; maybe TRBD2 (5 bases). This CDR3 region has 14 residues. Trimming stripped 1 base from V and 6 bases from J, with 12 bases between. CDR1 and CDR2 from the germline V gene are SGHTA and FQGNSA. In nucleotides, the CDR3 is TGTGCCAGCAGCTTAGATGCCGGGGAAAAGACCCAGTACTTC. Protein product: CASSLDAGEKTQYF. Full variable domain (missing parts from reference TRBV7-2 and TRBJ2-5): GAGVSQSPSNKVTEKGKDVELRCDPISGHTALYWYRQSLGQGLEFLIYFQGNSAPDKSGLPSDRFSAERTGGSVSTLTIQRTQQEDSAVYLCASSLDAGEKTQYFGPGTRLLVL.

This chain's CDR3 is CASSGQGQRTDTQYF. The CDR3 nucleotides read TGTGCCAGCAGTGGACAGGGGCAAAGGACAGATACGCAGTATTTT. The chain is built from TRBV6-2 or TRBV6-3 and TRBJ2-3, with TRBD1 matching 9 bases. J was trimmed by 3 bases and V by 5 bases; bases with no gene match: 6. Looked up from germline, CDR1 is MNHEY and CDR2 is SVGEGT. The CDR3 is 15 residues long.

The V and J genes are TRBV28 and TRBJ2-1, with D possibly matching TRBD2 (7 bases). Trimming took off 3 bases at V and 3 bases at J, with 12 bases between the two ends. The V gene's germline CDR1 is MDHEN and CDR2 SYDVKM. This CDR3 comprises 15 residues. The CDR3 DNA is TGTGCCAGCAGTTTGCGGGGGCGAATCTACAATGAGCAGTTCTTC. It specifies CASSLRGRIYNEQFF.

This clonotype was counted between two and nine times. The rearrangement links TRBV5-6 to TRBJ2-3; D might be TRBD2 (5 bases). Trimming shortened V by 8 bases and J by 0 bases, and 13 bases separated the two germline ends. Germline CDR1 is SGHDT and CDR2 is YYEEEE. CDR3 length equals 14 residues. The CDR3 DNA reads TGTGCCAGTCAAGACTACTCTAGCACAGATACGCAGTATTTT. Residues: CASQDYSSTDTQYF.

This clonotype was counted at least ten times. An end of the junction does not agree with germline; a read error may underlie this. The chain combines TRBV20-1 with TRBJ2-3; 9 nucleotides match TRBD2. The CDR3 contains 15 residues. Germline loops: CDR1 DFQATT, CDR2 SNEGSKA (reference sequence). CDR3 DNA sequence: TGCAGTGCCAGAGGGCGGGGGGGTTGGACAGATACGCAGTATTTT. It specifies CSARGRGGWTDTQYF.

The chain couples TRBV24-1 to TRBJ2-1; D is ambiguous. The germline V and J ends were trimmed by 5 bases and 6 bases, with 16 bases remaining between them. Germline CDR1 KGHDR, CDR2 SFDVKD. The length of the CDR3 is 15 residues. DNA of the CDR3: TGTGCCACCAGTGTTGATCTAGAAGGTGGCAATGAGCAGTTCTTC. Translation: CATSVDLEGGNEQFF.

V is TRBV2 and J is TRBJ1-2; D gene ambiguous. V was shortened by 0 bases and J by 6 bases, with 8 bases between the two germline ends. CDR1 SNHLY and CDR2 FYNNEI come from the germline V gene. The length of the CDR3 is 13 residues. CDR3 sequence reads: CASSEAWSNGYTF. CDR3 nucleotide sequence: TGTGCCAGCAGTGAAGCATGGAGCAATGGCTACACCTTC.

This clonotype was observed a few times. The rearrangement links TRBV20-1 to TRBJ1-5; no clear D. Trimming shortened V by 3 bases and J by 4 bases, and 13 bases separated the two germline ends. Per germline, CDR1 DFQATT and CDR2 SNEGSKA (reference sequence). CDR3 length equals 14 residues. The CDR3 DNA reads as TGCAGTGCTAGTGCCCATGGTGGGAATCAGCCCCAGCATTTT. Its translation: CSASAHGGNQPQHF.

This chain connects TRBV7-2 to TRBJ2-7; TRBD1 agrees at 10 bases. With V trimmed by 0 bases and J by 4 bases, 9 bases remained unmatched. The CDR3 consists of 17 residues. Germline V lookup: CDR1 SGHTA, CDR2 FQGNSA. CDR3 residues: CASSLAIRPGQGYEQYF. The CDR3 DNA is TGTGCCAGCAGCTTAGCCATTAGACCGGGACAGGGGTACGAGCAGTACTTC. Using reference TRBV7-2 and TRBJ2-7 for the parts outside the CDR3, the full variable domain is GAGVSQSPSNKVTEKGKDVELRCDPISGHTALYWYRQSLGQGLEFLIYFQGNSAPDKSGLPSDRFSAERTGGSVSTLTIQRTQQEDSAVYLCASSLAIRPGQGYEQYFGPGTRLTVT.

The chain recombines TRBV21-1 with TRBJ1-4; the table gives TRBD1 as D, unverified against the DNA. TRBV21-1 is termed a pseudogene. The CDR3 is made up of 20 amino acids. CDR3 region: CASSKPSPGHCYSGGEKLFF. CDR3 coding DNA: TGTGCCAGCAGCAAACCCTCTCCGGGACACTGTTATAGCGGTGGTGAAAAACTGTTTTTT.

In this sample, this clonotype turned up many times. The chain is built from TRBV7-2 and TRBJ2-5; no firm D call. The germline V and J ends were trimmed by 6 bases and 1 base, with 3 bases remaining between them. The germline CDR1 and CDR2 sequences are SGHTA and FQGNSA. The CDR3 consists of 11 residues. In DNA, the CDR3 is TGTGCCAGCAGAGCCCAAGAGACCCAGTACTTC. Translating it yields CASRAQETQYF. The full variable domain, with the rest looked up from reference TRBV7-2 and TRBJ2-5, is GAGVSQSPSNKVTEKGKDVELRCDPISGHTALYWYRQSLGQGLEFLIYFQGNSAPDKSGLPSDRFSAERTGGSVSTLTIQRTQQEDSAVYLCASRAQETQYFGPGTRLLVL.

J is TRBJ2-3 and V is TRBV20-1; 10 bases align to TRBD2. J lost 6 bases, V lost 1 base, and 7 bases had no gene match. The CDR3 runs 15 residues. In germline, CDR1 is DFQATT, CDR2 SNEGSKA (reference sequence). As DNA, the CDR3 is TGCAGTGCTAGAGCCGTAGCGGGGGGTCTGGATACGCAGTATTTT. Translated: CSARAVAGGLDTQYF.

This clonotype was seen ten or more times. The chain employs TRBV10-3 and TRBJ1-6; no definite D call. The CDR3 is made up of 13 amino acids. Germline CDR1 is ENHRY and CDR2 is SYGVKD. DNA of the CDR3: TGTGCATCCAGGCCCGGGTCCGGCTCACCCCTCCACTTT. This gives the protein CASRPGSGSPLHF.

This clonotype was found many times. The chain has TRBV29-1 and TRBJ2-6; D gene uncertain. Trimming shortened V by 3 bases and J by 0 bases, and 3 bases separated the two germline ends. The CDR3 spans 13 residues. Per germline, CDR1 SQVTM and CDR2 ANQGSEA. Here the CDR3 DNA reads TGCAGCGTTGACAACTCTGGGGCCAACGTCCTGACTTTC. Residues: CSVDNSGANVLTF.

V is TRBV7-2 and J is TRBJ2-3, with TRBD2 matching 7 bases. The CDR3 sequence is 15 residues long. Looked up from germline, CDR1 is SGHTA and CDR2 is FQGNSA. V dropped 2 bases and J dropped 3; count of bases not matched to a gene: 5. The chain's CDR3 is CASSLSGVGTDTQYF. CDR3 coding DNA: TGTGCCAGCAGCTTAAGCGGGGTGGGGACAGATACGCAGTATTTT.

This clonotype was detected many times. V and J are TRBV20-1 and TRBJ1-3, with D hard to call. The V gene lost 2 bases and the J gene lost 2 bases, with 13 bases spanning the gap. The V gene's germline CDR1 is DFQATT and CDR2 SNEGSKA (reference sequence). The CDR3 consists of 15 residues. In DNA form, the CDR3 reads TGCAGTGCTAGACGGTCACTTGTCCCTGGAAACACCATATATTTT. It is translated as CSARRSLVPGNTIYF.

A few counts support this clonotype. Here the CDR3 reads CAWNRIYNSPLHF. DNA for the CDR3: TGTGCCTGGAATAGGATCTATAATTCACCCCTCCACTTT. The chain combines TRBV30 with TRBJ1-6; D gene uncertain. CDR1 and CDR2 from the germline V gene are GTSNPN and SVGIG (reference sequence). With 4 bases removed from V and 3 bases from J, the gap between germline ends came to 7 bases. The CDR3 has 13 residues.